The 21 T cell receptor beta chains given below trace back to one sample, sequenced in a study of breast tumors, draining lymph nodes, adjacent tissues. A single record per CDR3 protein comes from TCRdb applying MiXCR to the multiplex PCR reads. The sample holds 250,000 or so distinct CDR3 sequences; about 33% are singletons and the top ten take over 0.95%. Breast cancer patients provided tissue from their axillary draining lymph nodes. The source material was axillary lymph node tissue. The receptor source for this set is a female donor with breast cancer. Some clones in this sample may be carry-over from other donors' samples.

In its sample, this clonotype is medium-sized. The junction departs from the called germline gene at one end, perhaps through a read error. This chain's CDR3 is CASSQAGAGVF. The DNA for the CDR3 is TGTGCCAGCAGTCAGGCAGGGGCGGGGGTCTTC. This chain uses TRBV2 with TRBJ2-5; tentative D call: TRBD2 (7 bases). CDR3 length equals 11 residues. The V gene's germline CDR1 is SNHLY and CDR2 FYNNEI.

Many counts were recorded for this clonotype. The chain is built from TRBV7-9 and TRBJ2-7; a possible D gene is TRBD2 (5 bases). V was clipped by 4 bases and J by 2 bases, with 18 bases between them. The germline V gene encodes CDR1 SEHNR and CDR2 FQNEAQ (reference sequence). The length of the CDR3 is 16 residues. CDR3 residues: CASSSSKGWVAYEQYF. In nucleotides, the CDR3 is TGTGCCAGCAGCTCTAGCAAAGGGTGGGTGGCCTACGAGCAGTACTTC.

This clonotype was recorded at least ten times. The germline gene is not matched at one end of the junction; a read error may be the cause. The chain carries TRBV7-7 and TRBJ2-7, with 11 bases identical to TRBD2. The CDR3 loop spans 15 amino acids. The germline V gene encodes CDR1 SSHAT and CDR2 FNYEAQ (reference sequence). DNA of the CDR3: TGTGCTAGCAGCTTAGCGGGGGGGCCCTCCTACGAGCAGTACTTC. It is translated as CASSLAGGPSYEQYF.

For this clonotype: A much larger clone sits a single nucleotide away, making a read error possible. The genes are TRBV28 and TRBJ1-4; 10 nucleotides line up with TRBD1. The junction had 2 bases not matched to a gene; V was cut back by 4 bases and J by 3 bases. This CDR3 is built from 15 residues. The germline CDR1 and CDR2 sequences are MDHEN and SYDVKM. CDR3 amino acids: CASSSGTGANEKLFF. The CDR3 DNA reads as TGTGCCAGCAGTTCCGGGACAGGGGCTAATGAAAAACTGTTTTTT.

V usage is TRBV29-1 and J usage is TRBJ2-1; 11 nucleotides match TRBD2. This CDR3 region has 15 residues. V shed 8 bases, J shed 2 bases, and the junction held 8 bases outside the gene matches. Germline CDR1 reads SQVTM; CDR2 reads ANQGSEA. CDR3 nucleotide sequence: TGCAGCTTAAACTTGGGACTAGCGGCCTACAATGAGCAGTTCTTC. As protein: CSLNLGLAAYNEQFF.

For this clonotype: A much larger clone lies a single base off, so this may be a read error. In this CDR3 the conserved last residue, phenylalanine or tryptophan, is missing, so a read error is likely. The chain joins TRBV20-1 to TRBJ2-2; no reliable D call. Germline V gene data show CDR1 as DFQATT and CDR2 as SNEGSKA (reference sequence). Trimming cost V 7 bases and J 1 base, with 7 bases left between them. There are 12 residues in the CDR3. The CDR3 DNA reads as TGCAGTGTATCTAGGAACACCGGGGAGCTGTTTTCT. This gives the protein CSVSRNTGELFS.

On this clonotype: The junction and the germline gene differ at one end; a read error may be behind it. This chain connects TRBV7-7 to TRBJ2-7; 9 bases line up with TRBD1. CDR1 is SSHAT and CDR2 is FNYEAQ in the germline V gene (reference sequence). The CDR3 has 14 amino acids. CDR3 residues: CASSHGQGYNEQYF. CDR3 DNA: TGTGCTAGCAGCCACGGACAGGGGTACAACGAGCAGTACTTC.

As to this clonotype: A much bigger clone sits one base away, suggesting this may be a read error. The J gene is TRBJ2-7, the V gene TRBV4-3; the match to TRBD2 covers 11 bases. Germline CDR1 LGHNA, CDR2 YSLEER. The CDR3 is 17 residues long. The chain's CDR3 is CANSGRIAGGPRYEQYF. The CDR3, as DNA: TGCGCCAACAGCGGAAGGATAGCGGGAGGGCCCAGGTACGAGCAGTACTTC.

There are many counts of this clonotype. V usage is TRBV2 and J usage is TRBJ2-5; the match to TRBD2 covers 11 bases. Trimming took 6 bases from V and 5 from J; bases not matched to a gene: 8. The germline V gene encodes CDR1 SNHLY and CDR2 FYNNEI. CDR3 length equals 15 residues. For the CDR3, the DNA is TGTGCCAGCAGCGCCCATACTAGCGGGAGTGAGACCCAGTACTTC. Translated, it gives CASSAHTSGSETQYF.

This clonotype was seen ten or more times. V usage is TRBV5-6 and J usage is TRBJ2-1; D ambiguous. The CDR3 is 16 residues long. Trimming shortened V by 4 bases and J by 7 bases, and 21 bases separated the two germline ends. The germline CDR1 and CDR2 sequences are SGHDT and YYEEEE. The CDR3 DNA sequence: TGTGCCAGCAGCCCCATGGTGGATTCTCACGAAAATGAGCAGTTCTTC. This codes for CASSPMVDSHENEQFF.

In its sample, this clonotype was seen many times. The gene calls are TRBV11-2 and TRBJ1-2, with TRBD1 matching over 7 bases. The CDR3 spans 14 residues. Germline trimming cut 5 bases from V and 8 bases from J; bases unmatched to any gene: 11. The germline CDR1 and CDR2 sequences are SGHAT and FQNNGV. The CDR3 DNA is TGTGCCAGCAGCCCGGAAACAGGGGTGAGCGGCTACACCTTC. It is translated as CASSPETGVSGYTF. Full variable domain (outside the CDR3, taken from reference TRBV11-2 and TRBJ1-2): EAGVAQSPRYKIIEKRQSVAFWCNPISGHATLYWYQQILGQGPKLLIQFQNNGVVDDSQLPKDRFSAERLKGVDSTLKIQPAKLEDSAVYLCASSPETGVSGYTFGSGTRLTVV.

This clonotype was counted ten times or more. This chain connects TRBV7-9 to TRBJ2-1, with a possible D match to TRBD2 (5 bases). Trimming took off 7 bases at V and 3 bases at J, with 16 bases between the two ends. This CDR3 region has 15 residues. Germline CDR1 reads SEHNR; CDR2 reads FQNEAQ (reference sequence). The CDR3 sequence: CASTPGLGDYNEQFF. The CDR3 DNA follows: TGTGCCAGCACCCCTGGACTCGGGGACTACAATGAGCAGTTCTTC.

In its sample, this clonotype was seen many times. CDR3 loop: CSAIFPRSSYEQYF. The CDR3, as DNA: TGCAGTGCTATTTTCCCGAGGAGCTCCTACGAGCAGTACTTC. The rearrangement uses TRBV20-1 and TRBJ2-7, with D uncertain. The CDR3 sequence is 14 residues long. With 4 bases removed from V and 0 bases from J, the gap between germline ends came to 13 bases. Germline V CDR1 and CDR2: DFQATT, SNEGSKA (reference sequence).

The V and J genes are TRBV7-9 and TRBJ1-2; 8 bases are shared with TRBD1. The V gene's germline CDR1 is SEHNR and CDR2 FQNEAQ (reference sequence). V trimming: 3 bases; J trimming: 8 bases; junction bases outside the gene matches: 8. There are 14 residues in the CDR3. This chain's CDR3 is CASSLAGGPGGYTF. Here the CDR3 DNA reads TGTGCCAGCAGCTTGGCAGGGGGCCCGGGAGGCTACACCTTC.

V gene TRBV2 combines with J gene TRBJ1-5, with TRBD1 matching 12 bases. The CDR3 sequence is 17 residues long. Germline assignment: CDR1 SNHLY and CDR2 FYNNEI. Trimming took 5 bases from V and 6 from J; bases not matched to a gene: 11. The CDR3 is CASSIGTGGSSGQPQHF. In DNA, the CDR3 is TGTGCCAGCAGTATCGGGACAGGGGGCTCGAGCGGTCAGCCCCAGCATTTT. Full variable domain (remainder filled in from reference TRBV2 and TRBJ1-5): EPEVTQTPSHQVTQMGQEVILRCVPISNHLYFYWYRQILGQKVEFLVSFYNNEISEKSEIFDDQFSVERPDGSNFTLKIRSTKLEDSAMYFCASSIGTGGSSGQPQHFGDGTRLSIL.

This clonotype turned up a few times. Since a much larger clone is just one base distant, this may be a read error. The chain employs TRBV5-1 and TRBJ2-3; D tentatively reads TRBD1 or TRBD2 (6 bases each). Looked up from germline, CDR1 is SGHRS and CDR2 is YFSETQ. The CDR3 totals 15 residues. CDR3 DNA: TGCGCCAGCAGCTTGGATACAGGGAGGACAGATATGCAGTATTTT. Residues: CASSLDTGRTDMQYF.

Remarks on this clonotype: This CDR3 fails to terminate in the conserved phenylalanine or tryptophan, so it likely reflects a read error. This sequence joins TRBV20-1 and TRBJ1-6, with no clear D. Trimming stripped 4 bases from V and 6 bases from J, with 13 bases between. Germline loops: CDR1 DFQATT, CDR2 SNEGSKA (reference sequence). CDR3 length: 14 residues. The CDR3 protein is CSAKVRPGNSPLHL. For the CDR3, the DNA is TGCAGTGCTAAAGTTAGGCCTGGTAATTCACCCCTCCACCTT.

There are many counts of this clonotype. The genes are TRBV20-1 and TRBJ2-3; 8 nucleotides line up with TRBD2. V was clipped by 6 bases and J by 3 bases; unmatched bases: 11. Germline V gene lookup returns CDR1 DFQATT and CDR2 SNEGSKA (reference sequence). The CDR3 totals 15 residues. CDR3 in amino acids: CSAFPRLAPTDTQYF. The CDR3 nucleotides read TGCAGTGCCTTCCCAAGACTAGCGCCTACAGATACGCAGTATTTT.

The rearrangement links TRBV6-5 to TRBJ1-5; possible D gene TRBD1, 5 bases. Germline V gene sequence: CDR1 MNHEY, CDR2 SVGAGI. V was pared by 6 bases and J by 0 bases, with 24 bases between. CDR3 length equals 19 residues. The CDR3 loop reads CASSTAPTVEGYSNQPQHF. Here the CDR3 DNA reads TGTGCCAGCAGCACCGCCCCGACAGTGGAGGGGTATAGCAATCAGCCCCAGCATTTT.

This clonotype was picked up a small number of times. The chain combines TRBV27 with TRBJ2-5; the match to TRBD2 covers 12 bases. The CDR3 runs 14 residues. Germline-derived CDR1 and CDR2 are MNHEY and SMNVEV (reference sequence). The CDR3 bases are TGTGCTTCGCGACTAGCGGGAGCGGGGGAGACCCAGTACTTC. It encodes CASRLAGAGETQYF.

This clonotype came up once. One base away lies a much larger clone, so this may be a sequencing read error. The rearrangement uses TRBV19 and TRBJ2-2, with TRBD1 identical over 8 bases. CDR1 and CDR2 from the germline V gene are LNHDA and SQIVND (reference sequence). The CDR3 runs to 14 residues. This CDR3 is CASRRQGPTGELSF. The CDR3 DNA sequence: TGTGCCAGTAGAAGACAGGGGCCCACCGGGGAGCTGTCTTTT. Together with reference TRBV19 and TRBJ2-2, the CDR3 gives the full variable domain: DGGITQSPKYLFRKEGQNVTLSCEQNLNHDAMYWYRQDPGQGLRLIYYSQIVNDFQKGDIAEGYSVSREKKESFPLTVTSAQKNPTAFYLCASRRQGPTGELSFGEGSRLTVL.